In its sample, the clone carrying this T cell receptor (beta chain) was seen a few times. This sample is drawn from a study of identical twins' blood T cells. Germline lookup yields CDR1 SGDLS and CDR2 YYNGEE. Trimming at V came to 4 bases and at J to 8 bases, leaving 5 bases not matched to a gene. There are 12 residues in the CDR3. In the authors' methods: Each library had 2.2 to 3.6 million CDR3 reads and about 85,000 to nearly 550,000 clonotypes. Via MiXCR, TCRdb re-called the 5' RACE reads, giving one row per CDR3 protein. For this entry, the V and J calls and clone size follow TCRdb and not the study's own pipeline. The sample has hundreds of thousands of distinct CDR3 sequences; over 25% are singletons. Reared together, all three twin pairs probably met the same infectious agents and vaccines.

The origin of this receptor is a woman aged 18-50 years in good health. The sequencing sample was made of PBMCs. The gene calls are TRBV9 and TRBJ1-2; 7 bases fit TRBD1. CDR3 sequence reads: CASSQGGGGYTF. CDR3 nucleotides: TGTGCCAGCAGCCAAGGAGGGGGCGGCTACACCTTC.